This T cell receptor beta chain emerged from a study of tumor-infiltrating lymphocytes in primary liver carcinoma. The study's findings and limits: Tumor region pairs shared more overlap than did tumor-adjacent and tumor-blood pairs.

About this clonotype: Its antigen is not identified. A clone one base away is much larger, so this may be a read error.

CDR1 SGHAT and CDR2 FQNNGV come from the germline V gene. This CDR3 spans 13 amino acids. For blood RNA, unsorted whole blood served as the source, and germline DNA was extracted too. Preoperatively, roughly 4.1 milliliters of peripheral blood were collected. The investigators made TCR beta cDNA from roughly 0.45 ug total RNA, using a constant-region primer. Slightly modified ARM-PCR with three nested multiplex PCR rounds yielded TCR beta libraries. TRBV1-TRBV30 forward primers paired with a C-beta reverse primer were used in the first two PCR rounds, which ran roughly 10 cycles each. TCRdb redid the calling of the multiplex PCR reads with MiXCR, one entry per CDR3 protein. Among some 190,000 distinct CDR3 sequences listed, about 55% were seen once.

What was sequenced was peripheral blood. This rearrangement joins TRBV11-2 to TRBJ2-1, with D perhaps matching TRBD2 (5 bases). The origin of this receptor is a man aged 35 to 55 with primary liver carcinoma and hepatitis B virus infection. In DNA, the CDR3 is TGTGCCAGCAGCCCACAACTAGTTGATGAGCATTTCTTC. Encoded protein: CASSPQLVDEHFF. Full variable domain (remainder filled in from reference TRBV11-2 and TRBJ2-1): EAGVAQSPRYKIIEKRQSVAFWCNPISGHATLYWYQQILGQGPKLLIQFQNNGVVDDSQLPKDRFSAERLKGVDSTLKIQPAKLEDSAVYLCASSPQLVDEHFFGPGTRLTVL.